The 22 T cell receptor beta chains listed next were all sequenced from one sample in a study of human T cells and chemical hapten exposure. Unique molecular identifiers were linked by the library to individual cDNA molecules. TCRdb analysed the reads with MiXCR anew, one entry per CDR3 protein. The sample holds more than 100,000 distinct CDR3 sequences, approximately 9% seen once. Total RNA came from unfractionated whole blood. Sequencing used whole blood. These receptors came from a human donor in good health. Some clones in this sample may be carry-over from other donors' samples.

Ten or more counts support this clonotype. The genes are TRBV2 and TRBJ2-7; D gene ambiguous. The CDR3 has 13 residues. V shed 5 bases and J shed 2 bases, with 10 bases lying between them. CDR1 is SNHLY, CDR2 FYNNEI, per germline. The CDR3, as DNA: TGTGCCAGCAGTCTGGACGGTACCTACGAGCAGTACTTC. This encodes CASSLDGTYEQYF. The entire variable domain, with the rest obtained from reference TRBV2 and TRBJ2-7, is as follows: EPEVTQTPSHQVTQMGQEVILRCVPISNHLYFYWYRQILGQKVEFLVSFYNNEISEKSEIFDDQFSVERPDGSNFTLKIRSTKLEDSAMYFCASSLDGTYEQYFGPGTRLTVT.

This clonotype occurred a few times. The chain couples TRBV7-9 to TRBJ1-2; 7 bases are a match to TRBD1. V was pared by 4 bases and J by 4 bases, with 12 bases of the junction left unmatched. The CDR3 is made up of 16 amino acids. CDR1 and CDR2 from the germline V gene are SEHNR and FQNEAQ (reference sequence). The CDR3 here is CASSSEQGTFGYGYTF. For the CDR3, the DNA is TGTGCCAGCAGCTCCGAACAGGGGACGTTCGGCTATGGCTACACCTTC.

At least ten counts were recorded for this clonotype. The rearrangement links TRBV29-1 to TRBJ1-6, with TRBD1 identical over 7 bases. Germline assignment: CDR1 SQVTM and CDR2 ANQGSEA. The V and J ends lost 7 bases and 4 bases, in that order; junction bases with no gene match: 4. The CDR3 length is 13 residues. CDR3 region: CSDQGVYNSPLHF. The DNA of the CDR3 is TGCAGCGATCAGGGGGTTTATAATTCACCCCTCCACTTT.

J is TRBJ2-3 and V is TRBV6-5, with 9 bases that match TRBD2. From germline, CDR1 is MNHEY and CDR2 SVGAGI. After removal of 4 bases from V and 1 base from J, the junction contained 0 bases not matched to a gene. The length of the CDR3 is 14 residues. CDR3 sequence reads: CASSSSGGTDTQYF. The CDR3 nucleotides are TGTGCCAGCAGTTCTAGCGGGGGCACAGATACGCAGTATTTT.

The rearrangement links TRBV28 to TRBJ1-4; D remains ambiguous. The V gene lost 3 bases and the J gene lost 4 bases, with 9 bases spanning the gap. The CDR3 has 14 residues. Germline CDR1 and CDR2: MDHEN and SYDVKM. The CDR3 DNA sequence: TGTGCCAGCAGTTTCCGGGCCGATAATGAAAAACTGTTTTTT. Protein product: CASSFRADNEKLFF.

This clonotype occurred a few times. The rearrangement uses TRBV20-1 and TRBJ2-5, with TRBD1 matching 7 bases. The germline gives CDR1 DFQATT, CDR2 SNEGSKA (reference sequence). This CDR3 contains 14 residues. V was clipped by 3 bases and J by 1 base; unmatched bases: 5. This CDR3 reads CSARRQGSQETQYF. Here the CDR3 DNA reads TGCAGTGCTAGGCGACAGGGATCCCAAGAGACCCAGTACTTC.

This clonotype was counted many times. The V gene is TRBV12-5, the J gene TRBJ1-1; the match to TRBD1 covers 8 bases. Germline values: CDR1 LGHNT, CDR2 FRNRAP. The ends lost 6 bases at V and 4 bases at J; junction bases unmatched: 16. The CDR3 spans 17 residues. For the CDR3, the DNA is TGTGCTAGTGGCCCAGAGGGGGTACGGCAGGGGGCCACTGAAGCTTTCTTT. Encoded protein: CASGPEGVRQGATEAFF.

With regard to this clonotype: No DNA is shown, since the ends of the CDR3 on it are uncertain; the CDR3 is the one TCRdb lists. V gene TRBV11-2 combines with J gene TRBJ2-1; the table's D call of TRBD2 was not tested on the DNA. Germline V CDR1 and CDR2: SGHAT, FQNNGV. From its first to its last residue, the CDR3 has 18 amino acids. The CDR3 protein is CASSPSSVPAASYIEQFF.

In its sample, this clonotype was seen many times. The chain is built from TRBV29-1 and TRBJ1-1, with TRBD1 matching 7 bases. Germline-derived CDR1 and CDR2 are SQVTM and ANQGSEA. The ends lost 8 bases at V and 4 bases at J; junction bases unmatched: 10. The CDR3 covers 13 residues. Here the CDR3 reads CSINRGGGTEAFF. The CDR3 DNA reads as TGCAGCATAAACAGGGGTGGGGGCACTGAAGCTTTCTTT.

Only a few counts were recorded for this clonotype. The chain carries TRBV29-1 and TRBJ2-1; 8 nucleotides line up with TRBD1. This CDR3 region has 12 residues. V shed 7 bases and J 6 bases; nucleotides not matched to a gene: 5. The germline CDR1 and CDR2 sequences are SQVTM and ANQGSEA. This CDR3 reads CSGEDRVNEQFF. The DNA of the CDR3 is TGCAGCGGGGAGGACAGGGTCAATGAGCAGTTCTTC.

This clonotype was observed a few times. The chain has TRBV30 and TRBJ2-7; 8 bases line up with TRBD1. V dropped 4 bases and J dropped 3; count of bases not matched to a gene: 11. In germline, CDR1 is GTSNPN, CDR2 SVGIG (reference sequence). CDR3 length: 15 residues. CDR3 sequence: CAWIYISGTGYEQYF. Here the CDR3 DNA reads TGTGCCTGGATCTACATCTCCGGGACAGGCTACGAGCAGTACTTC.

The chain carries TRBV6-5 and TRBJ2-7, with 8 bases matching TRBD2. The V gene's germline CDR1 is MNHEY and CDR2 SVGAGI. With 5 bases clipped from V and 4 bases from J, the junction kept 7 bases outside the gene matches. CDR3 length equals 14 residues. The DNA of the CDR3 is TGTGCCAGCAGTACCCGACTAGCGTATTACGAGCAGTACTTC. It specifies CASSTRLAYYEQYF.

The sample holds many counts of this clonotype. The rearrangement uses TRBV6-5 and TRBJ1-2; tentative D call: TRBD1 (5 bases). The ends were cut back, 3 bases at V and 5 bases at J, with 16 bases in the middle. The CDR3 spans 15 residues. The germline CDR1 and CDR2 sequences are MNHEY and SVGAGI. The CDR3 reads CASSYMVGDSYGYTF. In DNA, the CDR3 is TGTGCCAGCAGTTATATGGTTGGCGACAGTTATGGCTACACCTTC.

The J gene is TRBJ2-3, the V gene TRBV20-1; D is undetermined. The V gene lost 6 bases and the J gene lost 2 bases, with 18 bases spanning the gap. The V gene's germline CDR1 is DFQATT and CDR2 SNEGSKA (reference sequence). CDR3 length: 15 residues. This CDR3 reads CSARLNKNPTDTQYF. The CDR3 nucleotides are TGCAGTGCCAGGTTAAACAAGAACCCCACAGATACGCAGTATTTT.

The J gene is TRBJ2-3, the V gene TRBV29-1; 14 nucleotides agree with TRBD2. CDR3 size: 16 residues. The V and J ends lost 1 base and 0 bases, in that order; junction bases with no gene match: 0. CDR1 and CDR2 (germline): SQVTM, ANQGSEA. The CDR3 nucleotides are TGCAGCGTTGAAGGACTAGCGGGGGGGAGCACAGATACGCAGTATTTT. This encodes CSVEGLAGGSTDTQYF.

The sample holds a few counts of this clonotype. The V and J genes are TRBV2 and TRBJ2-3, with D unresolved. The CDR3 is 15 amino acids. Germline V gene data show CDR1 as SNHLY and CDR2 as FYNNEI. Trimming left V 5 bases short and J 0 bases short, with 12 bases between. The CDR3 reads CASSRTTRSTDTQYF. CDR3 nucleotides: TGTGCCAGCAGTCGTACTACCCGTAGCACAGATACGCAGTATTTT.

This clonotype was recorded many times. The rearrangement joins TRBV6-1 to TRBJ1-4; TRBD1 matches 7 bases. J gave up 0 bases and V 5 bases, and 9 bases lay outside the gene matches. Germline V gene sequence: CDR1 MNHNS, CDR2 SASEGT. The CDR3 totals 17 residues. CDR3 amino acids: CASSNLRDSATNEKLFF. In DNA form, the CDR3 reads TGTGCCAGCAGTAACCTCCGGGACAGTGCAACTAATGAAAAACTGTTTTTT.

This clonotype was counted many times. The rearrangement uses TRBV20-1 and TRBJ1-6, with D maybe TRBD1 (5 bases). V lost 1 base and J lost 4, with 8 bases in between. CDR1 DFQATT and CDR2 SNEGSKA come from the germline V gene (reference sequence). The CDR3 has 14 residues. The CDR3: CSARAGGYNSPLHF. DNA of the CDR3: TGCAGTGCTAGAGCTGGGGGGTATAATTCACCCCTCCACTTT.

This clonotype was seen at least ten times. This chain connects TRBV13 to TRBJ1-2; 7 bases agree with TRBD1. CDR1 is PRHDT and CDR2 is FYEKMQ in the germline V gene (reference sequence). The CDR3 consists of 12 residues. Unmatched junction bases numbered 9, after V lost 9 bases and J lost 8 bases. Here the CDR3 reads CASNRGTEGYTF. CDR3 coding DNA: TGTGCCAGTAACAGGGGAACGGAAGGCTACACCTTC.

This clonotype has only a few counts. The V gene is TRBV10-3, the J gene TRBJ2-7; 9 nucleotides agree with TRBD1. This CDR3 is built from 11 residues. J lost 5 bases, V lost 11 bases, and 4 bases had no gene match. Per germline, CDR1 ENHRY and CDR2 SYGVKD. The CDR3 loop is CASGTGNEQYF. The CDR3 DNA follows: TGTGCCTCCGGGACAGGGAACGAGCAGTACTTC.

This clonotype was seen only a few times. This sequence joins TRBV30 and TRBJ2-2; D possibly corresponds to TRBD2 (6 bases). V was shortened by 2 bases and J by 7 bases, with 8 bases between the two germline ends. In germline, CDR1 is GTSNPN, CDR2 SVGIG (reference sequence). The CDR3 totals 12 residues. CDR3 loop: CAWSMGGGELFF. CDR3 coding DNA: TGTGCCTGGAGTATGGGGGGCGGGGAGCTGTTTTTT.

The J gene is TRBJ2-7, the V gene TRBV7-6; unclear D gene. This CDR3 is built from 13 residues. V was trimmed by 4 bases and J by 3 bases, leaving 10 bases between them. Germline V gene sequence: CDR1 SGHVS, CDR2 FNYEAQ. As DNA, the CDR3 is TGTGCCAGCAGCTCACCGTCCGACTACGAGCAGTACTTC. Protein: CASSSPSDYEQYF. Complete variable domain (other parts from reference TRBV7-6 and TRBJ2-7): GAGVSQSPRYKVTKRGQDVALRCDPISGHVSLYWYRQALGQGPEFLTYFNYEAQQDKSGLPNDRFSAERPEGSISTLTIQRTEQRDSAMYRCASSSPSDYEQYFGPGTRLTVT.